The subject of this entry is one T cell receptor beta chain. The antigen it binds to is not known. No qualities accompany the bases; no much larger clone lies one base away. These data belong to a study of early stage breast cancer tumors (dated 2017 in TCRdb). Concerning the study at large: Of the roughly 17 invasive breast tumors, roughly 13 were found to be estrogen receptor-positive, progesterone receptor-positive and HER2-negative. The samples as a whole yielded approximately 2,800,000 detected templates, corresponding to about 1.1 million unique clonotypes. About 65% of the 12 ER+/PR+/HER2- tumors were invasive ductal carcinomas, while the other four were invasive lobular carcinomas. The average read coverage per sample was around 10-fold.

Trimming removed 0 bases from V and 5 bases from J; the gene matches leave 2 bases unexplained. There are 15 amino acids in the CDR3, from cysteine to phenylalanine inclusive. Only CDR3 DNA remains: 45 bases, in frame from the first base. CDR1 and CDR2, looked up from the germline V gene (reference sequence), are SGHKS and YYEKEE. Adjacent normal breast tissue was collected about 1.9-4 cm away from the tumor, rinsed in PBS and stored in prechilled RNAlater. Because of high lipid content and low cell density, about 100-310 mg of normal breast tissue was often needed to obtain sufficient DNA. The study profiled bulk TCR beta-chain repertoires in matched peripheral blood, tumor and adjacent normal breast tissue taken from around 15 patients with early-stage breast cancer. Genomic DNA was extracted with the Qiagen AllPrep DNA/RNA Mini kit. Every sample was amplified as two independent genomic DNA replicates, using approximately 0.5 ug for blood and roughly 1.6 ug for tumor or normal breast. Following the manufacturer's instructions, the ImmunoSeq Intro kit was used to carry out TCRB sequencing on genomic DNA. The multiplex PCR ran for 30 to 35 cycles using proprietary primers and spike-in control sequences for absolute quantification. Single-end 150-bp reads were used to sequence an 87-bp fragment spanning the CDR3 and the flanking V and J genes. Each lane of an Illumina MiSeq using version 3.0 chemistry carried seven multiplexed samples, with two replicates per sample. As for the authors' bioinformatics: The vendor's proprietary pipeline processed the raw data and merged both replicates into a single result for each sample. A clonotype was defined as productive rearrangements that share the same V-gene family, CDR3 amino acid sequence and J-gene segment. Clonality was calculated as 1 minus the normalized Shannon entropy (Pielou evenness) of TCRB abundances. To estimate T cell density, the total number of templates was divided by the input cell count, which was inferred from how much DNA went in. Total repertoire diversity and clonality were estimated with Recon using default parameters. Tumor-enriched clonotypes were defined as having over 0.1% abundance in tumor and at least 32-fold higher abundance than in normal breast. Drawn from immuneACCESS, this table holds only the in-frame rearrangements with V and J called that TCRdb kept. Clones are partly lost; checked studies trace under half to an unresolved V gene and leave the rest unexplained. V, J and clone size derive from that table, while D and trimming were established from the DNA sequence. The sample table holds 12,000 to 15,000 clones, of which around 84% were seen once. The top ten hold around 4.6% of the sample.

The paper as a whole reports these results and caveats: Because the cohort was small, analysis by tumor subtype was not possible. Repertoires from blood and normal breast were more alike than repertoires from blood and tumor, and in 14 of 16 patients, comparing each tissue with blood separated tumor from normal. Chain pairing and functional markers such as CD4, CD8 and FOXP3 were not captured by bulk genomic DNA sequencing of unsorted cells. About 2.7-fold higher T cell density and higher clonality were observed in tumors than in adjacent normal breast tissue. Enriched TCRB sequences shared across patients were found to be mostly commonly generated sequences that were unlikely to play an important role in the tumor microenvironment.

This clonotype was sampled from a person under 45 with breast cancer. Sequencing was done on a sample of normal breast tissue next to the tumor. This chain is built from TRBV5-5 and TRBJ1-4, and TRBD1 aligns with 9 junction nucleotides. The nucleotide sequence reads TGTGCCAGCAGCTTGGGGGACAGGGACAATGAAAAACTGTTTTTT. Translated, this gives CASSLGDRDNEKLFF.